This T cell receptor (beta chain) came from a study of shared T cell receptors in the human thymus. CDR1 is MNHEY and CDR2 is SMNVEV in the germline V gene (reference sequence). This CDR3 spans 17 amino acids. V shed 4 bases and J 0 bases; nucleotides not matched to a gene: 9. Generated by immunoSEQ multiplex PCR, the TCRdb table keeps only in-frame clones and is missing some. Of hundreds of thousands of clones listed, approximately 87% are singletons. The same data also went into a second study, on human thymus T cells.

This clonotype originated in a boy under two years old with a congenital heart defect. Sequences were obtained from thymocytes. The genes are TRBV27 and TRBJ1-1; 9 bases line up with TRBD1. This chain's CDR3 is CASSSTGGKLMNTEAFF. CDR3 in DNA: TGTGCCAGCAGTTCAACAGGGGGCAAACTTATGAACACTGAAGCTTTCTTT.